The clone carrying this TCR beta chain showed up many times. No antigen is known for it. At one end the junction does not follow the germline gene, possibly because of a read error. CDR1 SSHAT and CDR2 FNYEAQ come from the germline V gene (reference sequence). This CDR3 contains 19 residues. The sample comes from a study of early T cells in non-severe SARS-CoV-2 infection. In the study overall: Sequencing of bulk RNA from unsorted whole blood was done, without chain pairing.

Overall study results and limits: VDJdb-based annotation leaned toward anti-spike CD8 responses and missed private and CD4 specificities.

Researchers tagged individual cDNA molecules with unique molecular identifiers. TCRdb reanalysed the 5' RACE reads using MiXCR and keeps one entry per CDR3 protein. In the table there are 20,000 to 25,000 distinct CDR3 sequences, less than 6% of which are singletons. The sequenced sample consisted of whole blood. This clonotype was sampled from an adult who was a healthcare worker with PCR-confirmed SARS-CoV-2 infection or an uninfected control (not recorded which). This chain connects TRBV7-7 to TRBJ1-2, with 10 bases identical to TRBD1. The CDR3 sequence is CASSSTAGTGALESYGYTF. The CDR3 coding sequence is TGTGCTAGCAGCTCGACGGCGGGGACAGGGGCGTTAGAGAGCTATGGCTACACCTTC. Variable domain in full (rest from reference TRBV7-7 and TRBJ1-2): GAGVSQSPRYKVTKRGQDVTLRCDPISSHATLYWYQQALGQGPEFLTYFNYEAQPDKSGLPSDRFSAERPEGSISTLTIQRTEQRDSAMYRCASSSTAGTGALESYGYTFGSGTRLTVV.